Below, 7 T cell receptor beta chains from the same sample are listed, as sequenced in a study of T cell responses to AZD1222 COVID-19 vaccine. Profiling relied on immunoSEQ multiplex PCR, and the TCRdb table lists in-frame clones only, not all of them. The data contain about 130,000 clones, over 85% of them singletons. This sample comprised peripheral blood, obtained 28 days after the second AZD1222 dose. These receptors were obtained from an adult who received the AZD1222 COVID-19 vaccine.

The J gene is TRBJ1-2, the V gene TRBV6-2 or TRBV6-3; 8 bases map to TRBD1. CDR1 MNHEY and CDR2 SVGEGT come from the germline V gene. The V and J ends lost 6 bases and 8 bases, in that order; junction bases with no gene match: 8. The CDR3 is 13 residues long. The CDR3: CASSRTGLSGYTF. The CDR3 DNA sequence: TGTGCCAGCAGCCGGACAGGGCTTTCAGGCTACACCTTC.

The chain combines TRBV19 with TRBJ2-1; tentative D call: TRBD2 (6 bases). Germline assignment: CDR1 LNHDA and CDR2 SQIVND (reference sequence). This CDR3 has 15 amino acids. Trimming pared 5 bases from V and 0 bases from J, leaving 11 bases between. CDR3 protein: CASSPSGSSYNEQFF. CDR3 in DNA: TGTGCCAGTAGTCCCTCCGGGAGCTCCTACAATGAGCAGTTCTTC.

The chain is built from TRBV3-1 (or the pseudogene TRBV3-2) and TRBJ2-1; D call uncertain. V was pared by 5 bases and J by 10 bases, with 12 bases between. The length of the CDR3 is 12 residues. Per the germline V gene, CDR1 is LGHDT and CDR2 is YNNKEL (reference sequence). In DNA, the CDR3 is TGTGCCAGCAGCTTCATCTCGTCCGAGCAGTTCTTC. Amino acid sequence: CASSFISSEQFF.

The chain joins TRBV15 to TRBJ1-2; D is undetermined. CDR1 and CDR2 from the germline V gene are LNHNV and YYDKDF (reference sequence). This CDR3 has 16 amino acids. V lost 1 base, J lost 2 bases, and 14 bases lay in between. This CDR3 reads CATSRAGSWFNYGYTF. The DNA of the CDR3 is TGTGCCACCAGCAGAGCCGGCAGCTGGTTCAACTATGGCTACACCTTC.

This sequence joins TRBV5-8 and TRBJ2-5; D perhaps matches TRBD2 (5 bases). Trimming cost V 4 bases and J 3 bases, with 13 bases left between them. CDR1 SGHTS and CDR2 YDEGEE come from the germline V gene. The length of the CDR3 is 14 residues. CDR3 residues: CASSISGVKETQYF. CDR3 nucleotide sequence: TGTGCCAGCAGCATATCCGGGGTAAAAGAGACCCAGTACTTC.

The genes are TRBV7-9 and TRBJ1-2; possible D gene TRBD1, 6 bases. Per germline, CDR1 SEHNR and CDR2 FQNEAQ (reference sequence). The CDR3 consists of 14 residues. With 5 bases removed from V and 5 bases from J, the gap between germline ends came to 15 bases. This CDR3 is CASSRGGLSYGYTF. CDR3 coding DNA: TGTGCCAGCAGCCGAGGGGGATTATCGTATGGCTACACCTTC. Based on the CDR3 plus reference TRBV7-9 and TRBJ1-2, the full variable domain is DTGVSQNPRHKITKRGQNVTFRCDPISEHNRLYWYRQTLGQGPEFLTYFQNEAQLEKSRLLSDRFSAERPKGSFSTLEIQRTEQGDSAMYLCASSRGGLSYGYTFGSGTRLTVV.

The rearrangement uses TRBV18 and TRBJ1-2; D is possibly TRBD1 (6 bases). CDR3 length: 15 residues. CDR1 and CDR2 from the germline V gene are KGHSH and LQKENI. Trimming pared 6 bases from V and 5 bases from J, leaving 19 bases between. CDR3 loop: CASSKDSQSGYGYTF. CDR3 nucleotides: TGTGCCAGCTCCAAGGACAGTCAGTCAGGATATGGCTACACCTTC.